This T cell receptor beta chain stems from a study of blood T cells in healthy people across ages. For the second PCR, which ran for 7 to 11 cycles, a sample-barcoded 5' primer and a J-beta primer mix were used. TCRdb re-analysed the 5' RACE reads in MiXCR, keeping a single row per CDR3 protein. This table holds 1.8 million or so distinct CDR3 sequences, approximately 40% found once. Germline V gene sequence: CDR1 SGHTA, CDR2 FQGNSA. There are 17 residues in the CDR3. Russia was home to the donors, healthy Caucasian individuals aged roughly 6 to 90. The sequence was obtained from a human donor in good health. The source material was blood. The genes are TRBV7-2 and TRBJ2-5; the match to TRBD2 covers 7 bases. The J call may be faulty, since TRBJ2-7 better matches the DNA end. The CDR3 is CASNYSGRPGDYYEQYF. The CDR3 region has the DNA TGTGCCAGCAACTACTCGGGACGTCCGGGGGACTACTACGAGCAGTACTTC.